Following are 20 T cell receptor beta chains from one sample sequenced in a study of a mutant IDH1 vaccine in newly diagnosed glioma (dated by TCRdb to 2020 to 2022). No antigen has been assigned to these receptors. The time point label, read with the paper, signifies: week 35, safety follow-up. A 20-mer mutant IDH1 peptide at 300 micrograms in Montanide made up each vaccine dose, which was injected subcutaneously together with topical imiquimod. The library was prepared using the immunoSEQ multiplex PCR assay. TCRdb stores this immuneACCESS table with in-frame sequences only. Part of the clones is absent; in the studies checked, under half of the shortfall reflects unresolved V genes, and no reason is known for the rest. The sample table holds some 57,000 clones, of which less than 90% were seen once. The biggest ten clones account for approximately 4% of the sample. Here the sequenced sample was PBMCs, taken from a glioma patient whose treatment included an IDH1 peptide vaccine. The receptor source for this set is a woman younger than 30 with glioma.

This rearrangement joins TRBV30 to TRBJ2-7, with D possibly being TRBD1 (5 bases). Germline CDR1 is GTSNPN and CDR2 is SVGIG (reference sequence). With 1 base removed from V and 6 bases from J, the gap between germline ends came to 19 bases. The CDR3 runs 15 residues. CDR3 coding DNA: TGTGCCTGGAGTGAGGGGCCAGTGTTCCGGTTCGAGCAGTACTTC. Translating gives CAWSEGPVFRFEQYF.

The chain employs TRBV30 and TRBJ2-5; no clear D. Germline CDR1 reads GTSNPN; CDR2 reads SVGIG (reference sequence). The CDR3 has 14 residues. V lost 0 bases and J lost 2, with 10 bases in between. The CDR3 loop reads CAWSVQDRQETQYF. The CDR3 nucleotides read TGTGCCTGGAGTGTTCAGGATCGGCAAGAGACCCAGTACTTC.

In nucleotides, the CDR3 is TGTGCCAGCTCACCACCGGACTATGGCTACACCTTC. Protein sequence: CASSPPDYGYTF. This chain uses TRBV18 with TRBJ1-2; no reliable D call. The CDR3 is 12 amino acids. Germline loops: CDR1 KGHSH, CDR2 LQKENI. Trimming left V 0 bases short and J 3 bases short, with 2 bases between.

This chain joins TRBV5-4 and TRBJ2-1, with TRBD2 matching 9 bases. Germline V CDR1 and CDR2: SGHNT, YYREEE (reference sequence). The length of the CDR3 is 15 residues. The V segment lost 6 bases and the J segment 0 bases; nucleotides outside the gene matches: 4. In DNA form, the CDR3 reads TGTGCCAGCATTCGTAGCGGGAGCTCCTACAATGAGCAGTTCTTC. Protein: CASIRSGSSYNEQFF.

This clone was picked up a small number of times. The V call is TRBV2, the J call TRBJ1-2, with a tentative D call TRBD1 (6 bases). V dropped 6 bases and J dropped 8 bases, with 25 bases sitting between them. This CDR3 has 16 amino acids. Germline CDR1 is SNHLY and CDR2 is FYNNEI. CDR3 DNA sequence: TGTGCCAGCAGAGCTTCGGTCAACAGGGTCCCCTCCGGCTACACCTTC. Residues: CASRASVNRVPSGYTF.

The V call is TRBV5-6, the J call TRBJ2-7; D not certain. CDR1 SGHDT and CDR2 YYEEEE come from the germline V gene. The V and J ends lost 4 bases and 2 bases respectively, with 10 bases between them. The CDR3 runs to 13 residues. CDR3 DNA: TGTGCCAGCAGCCTAAGTCCTACCTACGAGCAGTACTTC. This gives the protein CASSLSPTYEQYF.

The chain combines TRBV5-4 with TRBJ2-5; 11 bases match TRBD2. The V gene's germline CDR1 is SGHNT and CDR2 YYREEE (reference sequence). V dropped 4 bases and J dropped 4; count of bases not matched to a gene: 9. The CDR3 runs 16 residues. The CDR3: CASSPSLLAGGETQYF. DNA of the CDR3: TGTGCCAGCAGCCCGTCGTTGCTAGCGGGAGGAGAGACCCAGTACTTC.

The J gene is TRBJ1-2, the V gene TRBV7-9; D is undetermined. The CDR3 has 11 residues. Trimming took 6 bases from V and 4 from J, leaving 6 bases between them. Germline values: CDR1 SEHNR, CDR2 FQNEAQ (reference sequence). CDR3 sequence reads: CASRDPYGYTF. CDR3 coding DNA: TGTGCCAGCAGGGATCCCTATGGCTACACCTTC.

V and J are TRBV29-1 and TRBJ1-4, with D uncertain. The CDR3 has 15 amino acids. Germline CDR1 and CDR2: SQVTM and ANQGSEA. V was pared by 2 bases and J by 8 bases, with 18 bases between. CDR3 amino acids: CSVESPAPSGEKLFF. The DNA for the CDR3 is TGCAGCGTTGAATCCCCGGCCCCCTCGGGGGAAAAACTGTTTTTT.

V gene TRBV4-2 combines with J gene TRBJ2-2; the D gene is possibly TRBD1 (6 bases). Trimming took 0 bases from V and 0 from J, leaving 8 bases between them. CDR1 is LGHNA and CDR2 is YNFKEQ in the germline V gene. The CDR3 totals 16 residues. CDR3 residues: CASSQEGASNTGELFF. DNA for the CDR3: TGTGCCAGCAGCCAAGAGGGGGCTTCGAACACCGGGGAGCTGTTTTTT.

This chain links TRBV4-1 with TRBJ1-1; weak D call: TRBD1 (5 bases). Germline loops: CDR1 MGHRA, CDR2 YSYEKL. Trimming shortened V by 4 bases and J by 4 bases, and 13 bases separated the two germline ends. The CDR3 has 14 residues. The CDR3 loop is CASSPPGRLTEAFF. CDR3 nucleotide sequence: TGCGCCAGCAGCCCACCGGGACGGCTCACTGAAGCTTTCTTT.

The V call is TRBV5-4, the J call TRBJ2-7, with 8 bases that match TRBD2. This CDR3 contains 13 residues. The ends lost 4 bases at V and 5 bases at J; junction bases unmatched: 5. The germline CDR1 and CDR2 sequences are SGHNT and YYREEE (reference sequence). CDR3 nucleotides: TGTGCCAGCAGCCATCCGACTAGCGACGAGCAGTACTTC. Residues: CASSHPTSDEQYF.

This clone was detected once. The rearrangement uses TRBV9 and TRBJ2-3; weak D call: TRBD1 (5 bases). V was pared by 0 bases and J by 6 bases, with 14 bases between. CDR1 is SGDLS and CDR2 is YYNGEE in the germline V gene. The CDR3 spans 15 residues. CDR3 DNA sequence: TGTGCCAGCAGCGTAGAGGGGCAGGGCGGCGATACGCAGTATTTT. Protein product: CASSVEGQGGDTQYF.

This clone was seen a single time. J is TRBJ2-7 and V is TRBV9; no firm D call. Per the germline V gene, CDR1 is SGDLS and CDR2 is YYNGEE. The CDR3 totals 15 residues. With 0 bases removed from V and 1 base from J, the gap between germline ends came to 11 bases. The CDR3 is CASSVAPAVSYEQYF. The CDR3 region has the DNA TGTGCCAGCAGCGTAGCCCCCGCGGTTTCCTACGAGCAGTACTTC.

CDR3 loop: CASSPGSGNTIYF. CDR3 DNA: TGTGCCAGCTCACCAGGCTCTGGAAACACCATATATTTT. The chain is built from TRBV18 and TRBJ1-3; D is unresolved. Trimming took 2 bases from V and 0 from J, leaving 2 bases between them. Germline V lookup: CDR1 KGHSH, CDR2 LQKENI. This CDR3 is 13 amino acids long.

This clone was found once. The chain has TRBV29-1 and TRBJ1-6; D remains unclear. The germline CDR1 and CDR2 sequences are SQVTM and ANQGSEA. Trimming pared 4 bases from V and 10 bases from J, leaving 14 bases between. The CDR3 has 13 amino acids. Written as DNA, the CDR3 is TGCAGCGTTGGAGTGGCGGGAGGCTCACCCCTCCACTTT. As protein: CSVGVAGGSPLHF. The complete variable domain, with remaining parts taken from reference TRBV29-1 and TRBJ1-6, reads SAVISQKPSRDICQRGTSLTIQCQVDSQVTMMFWYRQQPGQSLTLIATANQGSEATYESGFVIDKFPISRPNLTFSTLTVSNMSPEDSSIYLCSVGVAGGSPLHFGNGTRLTVT.

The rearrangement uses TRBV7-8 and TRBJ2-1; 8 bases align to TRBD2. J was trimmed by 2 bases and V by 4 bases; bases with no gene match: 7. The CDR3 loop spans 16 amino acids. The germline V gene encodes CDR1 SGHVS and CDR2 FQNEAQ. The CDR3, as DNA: TGTGCCAGCAGCTCGAGCGGGAGCCTTACCTACAATGAGCAGTTCTTC. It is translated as CASSSSGSLTYNEQFF.

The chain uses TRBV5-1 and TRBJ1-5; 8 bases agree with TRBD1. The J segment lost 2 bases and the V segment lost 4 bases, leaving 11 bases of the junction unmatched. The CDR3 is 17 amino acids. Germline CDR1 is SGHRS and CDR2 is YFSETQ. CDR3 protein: CASSVGTGGTGNQPQHF. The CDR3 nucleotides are TGCGCCAGCAGCGTAGGGACAGGCGGAACGGGCAATCAGCCCCAGCATTTT.

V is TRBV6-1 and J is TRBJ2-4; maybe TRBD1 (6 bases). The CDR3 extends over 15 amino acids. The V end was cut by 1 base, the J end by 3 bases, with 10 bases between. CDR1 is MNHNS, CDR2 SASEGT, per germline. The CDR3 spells CASSEVQGSKNIQYF. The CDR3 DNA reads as TGTGCCAGCAGTGAAGTACAGGGCAGCAAAAACATTCAGTACTTC.

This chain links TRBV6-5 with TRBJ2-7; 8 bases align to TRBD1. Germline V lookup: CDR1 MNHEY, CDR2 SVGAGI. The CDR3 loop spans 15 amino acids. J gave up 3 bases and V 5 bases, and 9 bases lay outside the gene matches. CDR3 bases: TGTGCCAGCAGTCAACAGGGGGGAAGGGGCTACGAGCAGTACTTC. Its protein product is CASSQQGGRGYEQYF.